The sequence of this T cell receptor (beta chain) was determined in a study of blood T cell repertoires in COVID-19. Turning to the study itself: Both acute and convalescent COVID-19 samples were obtained from the United States, Italy and Spain.

How the authors handled the data: The assay estimated nucleated cells by amplifying reference gene primers. Assay used: immunoSEQ multiplex PCR; TCRdb lists only in-frame clones, some missing. V and J calls and clone size are those listed in that table; D and trimming were worked out from the DNA. The sample contains 95,000 to 150,000 clones, about 80% of which appear only once. This CDR3 is 13 amino acids long. The V end was cut by 5 bases, the J end by 6 bases, with 11 bases between. Germline values: CDR1 MDHEN, CDR2 SYDVKM. This clonotype originated in a human donor in a cohort sampled during active COVID-19. Sequencing was carried out using peripheral blood. J is TRBJ1-3 and V is TRBV28; weak D call: TRBD1 (6 bases). The CDR3 sequence: CASSLGQINTIYF. The CDR3 bases are TGTGCCAGCAGTCTAGGACAGATAAACACCATATATTTT.